This T cell receptor beta chain was documented in a study of memory CD4+ T cells and cytomegalovirus serostatus. On the study more broadly: Of the healthy Belgian adults, nine or ten were CMV seropositive and about two dozen seronegative. Study-level findings and limits: About 40% of the roughly 160 known CMV-associated TCRbeta sequences appeared in CD4+ memory.

The sort gate was single viable CD3+CD4+CD8-CD45RO+ cells for memory CD4+ T cells. In the source study's methods: Out-of-frame sequences were removed, leaving around 2.2 million distinct TCRbeta sequences. Produced via immunoSEQ multiplex PCR; TCRdb's table is partial and in-frame only. The V and J calls and clone size are taken from that table; D and trimming were inferred from the DNA. The sample records 50,000 to 70,000 clones, around 85% being singletons. CDR1 MDHEN and CDR2 SYDVKM come from the germline V gene. The CDR3 covers 14 residues. V was pared by 10 bases and J by 3 bases, with 19 bases between. For this clone: Its antigen is currently unknown.

The clonotype comes from an adult in good health and CMV-seronegative. This rearrangement joins TRBV28 to TRBJ2-7, with D possibly matching TRBD1 (8 bases). Sequencing was carried out using memory CD4+ T cells from blood. The CDR3 nucleotides read TGTGCCATTTCAACAGGGGGGGGCCTCTACGAGCAGTACTTC. It encodes CAISTGGGLYEQYF.